One and the same sample provided the 30 T cell receptor beta chains below, sequenced in a study of blood T cell repertoires in COVID-19. The method was immunoSEQ multiplex PCR; TCRdb's version includes in-frame clones alone and lacks a portion of them. The sample shows fewer than 100,000 clones, about 79% of them seen only once. Material: peripheral blood. These TCRs come from a woman in her forties or fifties with acute or convalescent COVID-19.

The chain has TRBV11-2 and TRBJ2-7; TRBD2 might be the D (6 bases). V dropped 3 bases and J dropped 7 bases, with 13 bases sitting between them. Germline V gives CDR1 SGHAT, CDR2 FQNNGV. The CDR3 totals 13 residues. The CDR3 region is CASSLTSAGEQYF. The CDR3 DNA reads as TGTGCCAGCAGCTTGACCAGCGCGGGAGAGCAGTACTTC.

The chain joins TRBV5-4 to TRBJ2-7; the match to TRBD1 covers 10 bases. V was pared by 4 bases and J by 7 bases, with 8 bases of the junction left unmatched. This CDR3 is built from 14 residues. Germline assignment: CDR1 SGHNT and CDR2 YYREEE (reference sequence). The CDR3 nucleotides read TGTGCCAGCAGCCCTGACAGGGGGCTTAGTGAGCAGTACTTC. Translating gives CASSPDRGLSEQYF.

The chain recombines TRBV27 with TRBJ2-3, with D possibly being TRBD1 (5 bases). The V and J ends lost 6 bases and 7 bases respectively, with 11 bases between them. The CDR3 extends over 12 amino acids. Germline V gene lookup returns CDR1 MNHEY and CDR2 SMNVEV (reference sequence). As DNA, the CDR3 is TGTGCCAGCAGCCCCCCAGGGTATACGCAGTATTTT. Its translation is CASSPPGYTQYF.

The genes are TRBV6-5 and TRBJ2-7; tentative D call: TRBD1 (6 bases). Germline CDR1 MNHEY, CDR2 SVGAGI. Trimming removed 6 bases from V and 6 bases from J, with 9 bases in between. This CDR3 region has 11 residues. The CDR3 spells CASRQGTEQYF. CDR3 sequence (DNA): TGTGCCAGCAGACAGGGAACCGAGCAGTACTTC.

The gene calls are TRBV30 and TRBJ1-1; no clear D. The ends were cut back, 0 bases at V and 2 bases at J, with 10 bases in the middle. This CDR3 is 14 amino acids long. Germline V gene sequence: CDR1 GTSNPN, CDR2 SVGIG (reference sequence). The CDR3 reads CAWSVGRINTEAFF. The CDR3 DNA is TGTGCCTGGAGTGTTGGGAGAATTAACACTGAAGCTTTCTTT.

CDR3: CASSLGSEAFF. The CDR3 DNA follows: TGCGCCAGCAGCTTGGGCAGTGAAGCTTTCTTT. The V and J genes are TRBV5-1 and TRBJ1-1; D is undetermined. With 0 bases removed from V and 7 bases from J, the gap between germline ends came to 4 bases. This CDR3 comprises 11 residues. The germline V gene has CDR1 SGHRS and CDR2 YFSETQ.

V and J are TRBV14 and TRBJ2-3; D not resolved. The CDR3 is 13 residues long. Trimming shortened V by 4 bases and J by 4 bases, and 9 bases separated the two germline ends. Germline V gene lookup returns CDR1 SGHDN and CDR2 FVKESK. The CDR3 coding sequence is TGTGCCAGCAGCCTCCTAATAGCAGATACGCAGTATTTT. This sequence encodes CASSLLIADTQYF.

The chain links TRBV9 to TRBJ2-6; maybe TRBD2 (6 bases). Deletions cut 6 bases from V and 0 bases from J, with 16 bases between. The V gene's germline CDR1 is SGDLS and CDR2 YYNGEE. The CDR3 has 17 amino acids. CDR3 region: CASTSGATSSGANVLTF. For the CDR3, the DNA is TGTGCCAGCACCTCGGGAGCGACGTCCTCTGGGGCCAACGTCCTGACTTTC.

This chain links TRBV3-1 (or the pseudogene TRBV3-2) with TRBJ2-3, with TRBD2 matching over 7 bases. The ends lost 3 bases at V and 0 bases at J; junction bases unmatched: 3. Germline V gene sequence: CDR1 LGHDT, CDR2 YNNKEL (reference sequence). This CDR3 has 15 residues. The CDR3 DNA is TGTGCCAGCAGCCAGCCGGGACTAAGCACAGATACGCAGTATTTT. Protein: CASSQPGLSTDTQYF.

The sample holds one count of this clone. The V gene is TRBV7-2, the J gene TRBJ1-2; possible D gene TRBD1, 5 bases. The V gene's germline CDR1 is SGHTA and CDR2 FQGNSA. Deletions cut 3 bases from V and 5 bases from J, with 13 bases between. The CDR3 extends over 14 amino acids. CDR3 residues: CASSLTASRYGYTF. The CDR3 DNA reads TGTGCCAGCAGCTTGACAGCCTCTAGGTATGGCTACACCTTC.

V is TRBV3-1 (or the pseudogene TRBV3-2) and J is TRBJ1-2; TRBD1 matches at 9 bases. Losses at the gene ends were 4 bases for V and 8 bases for J; bases not matched to a gene: 5. The CDR3 runs to 13 residues. Germline lookup yields CDR1 LGHDT and CDR2 YNNKEL (reference sequence). The chain's CDR3 is CASSPGTGRGYTF. CDR3 coding DNA: TGTGCCAGCAGCCCCGGGACAGGGAGAGGCTACACCTTC.

The chain is built from TRBV5-1 and TRBJ2-7; 9 bases match TRBD2. The V and J ends lost 2 bases and 2 bases, in that order; junction bases with no gene match: 2. The CDR3 has 14 residues. Germline V lookup: CDR1 SGHRS, CDR2 YFSETQ. CDR3 protein: CASSLSSGTYEQYF. CDR3 DNA sequence: TGCGCCAGCAGCTTATCTAGCGGGACCTACGAGCAGTACTTC. Looking up the rest from reference TRBV5-1 and TRBJ2-7 gives the full variable domain: KAGVTQTPRYLIKTRGQQVTLSCSPISGHRSVSWYQQTPGQGLQFLFEYFSETQRNKGNFPGRFSGRQFSNSRSEMNVSTLELGDSALYLCASSLSSGTYEQYFGPGTRLTVT.

The chain links TRBV18 to TRBJ2-1, with D tentatively TRBD2 (6 bases). The CDR3 runs 20 residues. The ends were cut back, 1 base at V and 6 bases at J, with 28 bases in the middle. CDR1 is KGHSH, CDR2 LQKENI, per germline. The CDR3 nucleotides read TGTGCCAGCTCACCACAACGGGCTTTGGAGGCGCGGGACGGGCTCAATGAGCAGTTCTTC. It codes for CASSPQRALEARDGLNEQFF.

V gene TRBV11-2 combines with J gene TRBJ2-7, with a tentative D call TRBD2 (5 bases). Per germline, CDR1 SGHAT and CDR2 FQNNGV. There are 14 residues in the CDR3. V gave up 4 bases and J gave up 4 bases, with 14 bases separating them. For the CDR3, the DNA is TGTGCCAGCAGCTATTCCGGGATAAAATACGAGCAGTACTTC. Its protein product is CASSYSGIKYEQYF.

The chain recombines TRBV6-5 with TRBJ2-1, with 8 bases aligning to TRBD2. The V gene's germline CDR1 is MNHEY and CDR2 SVGAGI. J lost 8 bases, V lost 2 bases, and 8 bases had no gene match. The CDR3 loop spans 15 amino acids. The CDR3 loop is CASSYPGGAMHEQFF. Here the CDR3 DNA reads TGTGCCAGCAGTTACCCCGGGGGGGCCATGCATGAGCAGTTCTTC.

This chain connects TRBV7-3 to TRBJ2-2; D uncertain. The V gene's germline CDR1 is SGHTA and CDR2 FQGTGA. The V end was cut by 1 base, the J end by 4 bases, with 7 bases between. The CDR3 is 14 amino acids. The CDR3 sequence: CASSLKQSTGELFF. The DNA for the CDR3 is TGTGCCAGCAGCTTAAAACAGTCCACCGGGGAGCTGTTTTTT.

V is TRBV18 and J is TRBJ1-4; 9 bases fit TRBD1. Per germline, CDR1 KGHSH and CDR2 LQKENI. J was trimmed by 8 bases and V by 6 bases; bases with no gene match: 4. There are 13 residues in the CDR3. The CDR3 protein is CASSPGQGEKLFF. CDR3 DNA sequence: TGTGCCAGCTCCCCTGGACAGGGGGAAAAACTGTTTTTT.

The V and J genes are TRBV7-2 and TRBJ2-7, with D tentatively TRBD1 (5 bases). Between the trimmed V and J ends, which lost 2 bases and 1 base, there was a span of 24 bases. The CDR3 is 19 residues long. CDR1 and CDR2 from the germline V gene are SGHTA and FQGNSA. The CDR3 sequence: CASSLKGHGTQAGSYEQYF. CDR3 in DNA: TGTGCCAGCAGCTTAAAGGGTCATGGTACACAGGCAGGGTCCTACGAGCAGTACTTC. Full variable domain (missing parts from reference TRBV7-2 and TRBJ2-7): GAGVSQSPSNKVTEKGKDVELRCDPISGHTALYWYRQSLGQGLEFLIYFQGNSAPDKSGLPSDRFSAERTGGSVSTLTIQRTQQEDSAVYLCASSLKGHGTQAGSYEQYFGPGTRLTVT.

V usage is TRBV28 and J usage is TRBJ2-7; D call uncertain. Looked up from germline, CDR1 is MDHEN and CDR2 is SYDVKM. CDR3 length: 15 amino acids. Trimming took 5 bases from V and 5 from J, leaving 19 bases between them. CDR3 in amino acids: CASSPTRSLADEQYF. The CDR3 coding sequence is TGTGCCAGCAGTCCGACACGGTCTCTCGCCGACGAGCAGTACTTC.

V and J are TRBV18 and TRBJ1-6; weak D call: TRBD1 (5 bases). Germline loops: CDR1 KGHSH, CDR2 LQKENI. The CDR3 is made up of 13 amino acids. Trimming took off 5 bases at V and 10 bases at J, with 12 bases between the two ends. CDR3 DNA: TGTGCCAGCTCAGAGGACAATGGATCACCCCTCCACTTT. Translating gives CASSEDNGSPLHF.

This chain uses TRBV5-4 with TRBJ2-5; 11 nucleotides match TRBD2. Germline V gene lookup returns CDR1 SGHNT and CDR2 YYREEE (reference sequence). With 0 bases clipped from V and 3 bases from J, the junction kept 1 base outside the gene matches. The CDR3 is 15 residues long. The CDR3 DNA follows: TGTGCCAGCAGCTTGGGACTAGCGGGGAAAGAGACCCAGTACTTC. Amino acids: CASSLGLAGKETQYF.

The chain links TRBV10-3 to TRBJ2-1; 9 bases line up with TRBD2. V was pared by 3 bases and J by 0 bases, with 3 bases of the junction left unmatched. There are 16 residues in the CDR3. Germline-derived CDR1 and CDR2 are ENHRY and SYGVKD. Here the CDR3 reads CAISDLAGNSYNEQFF. The CDR3 coding sequence is TGTGCCATCAGTGACCTAGCGGGGAACTCCTACAATGAGCAGTTCTTC.

This clone has just a few counts. The chain employs TRBV3-1 (or the pseudogene TRBV3-2) and TRBJ2-1; 7 nucleotides line up with TRBD1. The CDR3 sequence is 15 residues long. Germline V lookup: CDR1 LGHDT, CDR2 YNNKEL (reference sequence). V was clipped by 7 bases and J by 0 bases; unmatched bases: 6. Here the CDR3 reads CASTAQGISYNEQFF. DNA for the CDR3: TGTGCCAGCACCGCACAGGGGATCTCCTACAATGAGCAGTTCTTC.

The chain employs TRBV5-1 and TRBJ1-4, with TRBD1 matching over 7 bases. The CDR3 is made up of 15 amino acids. The trim removed 4 bases at V and 3 bases at J, leaving 6 bases unmatched. Germline-derived CDR1 and CDR2 are SGHRS and YFSETQ. The CDR3 sequence is CASSLGGRSNEKLFF. CDR3 nucleotides: TGCGCCAGCAGCCTAGGGGGCCGTTCTAATGAAAAACTGTTTTTT. Combining the CDR3 with reference TRBV5-1 and TRBJ1-4 gives the whole variable domain KAGVTQTPRYLIKTRGQQVTLSCSPISGHRSVSWYQQTPGQGLQFLFEYFSETQRNKGNFPGRFSGRQFSNSRSEMNVSTLELGDSALYLCASSLGGRSNEKLFFGSGTQLSVL.

The table lists this clone with a count of one. The chain recombines TRBV13 with TRBJ1-1; D unresolved. Germline CDR1 and CDR2: PRHDT and FYEKMQ (reference sequence). The germline V and J ends were trimmed by 5 bases and 0 bases, with 10 bases remaining between them. The CDR3 length is 14 residues. CDR3 DNA: TGTGCCAGCAGCCGCACGGTCATGAACACTGAAGCTTTCTTT. Protein sequence: CASSRTVMNTEAFF.

The chain couples TRBV4-1 to TRBJ2-2; TRBD2 agrees at 11 bases. Losses at the gene ends were 6 bases for V and 4 bases for J; bases not matched to a gene: 13. CDR1 is MGHRA and CDR2 is YSYEKL in the germline V gene. CDR3 size: 18 residues. This CDR3 reads CASRLWLAGGTPTGELFF. CDR3 DNA sequence: TGCGCCAGCAGACTATGGCTAGCGGGGGGAACTCCCACCGGGGAGCTGTTTTTT.

The chain combines TRBV6-2 or TRBV6-3 with TRBJ2-6; D unresolved. V lost 5 bases and J 0 bases, leaving 5 bases between the germline ends. The CDR3 is 14 amino acids. The germline CDR1 and CDR2 sequences are MNHEY and SVGEGT. The CDR3 sequence: CASSAGSGANVLTF. The CDR3, as DNA: TGTGCCAGCAGTGCCGGCTCTGGGGCCAACGTCCTGACTTTC.

This sequence joins TRBV18 and TRBJ2-7, with TRBD2 identical over 8 bases. Germline V CDR1 and CDR2: KGHSH, LQKENI. V lost 2 bases, J lost 5 bases, and 8 bases stayed unmatched. The CDR3 spans 15 residues. In nucleotides, the CDR3 is TGTGCCAGCTCACCAGGAGCGGGGGCTGGGAACGAGCAGTACTTC. It specifies CASSPGAGAGNEQYF.

This chain links TRBV28 with TRBJ2-5; 8 bases line up with TRBD1. The J segment lost 4 bases and the V segment lost 4 bases, leaving 5 bases of the junction unmatched. Germline V gene lookup returns CDR1 MDHEN and CDR2 SYDVKM. The CDR3 sequence is 14 residues long. The CDR3 region has the DNA TGTGCCAGCAGTTCTCCGGACAGGGTAGAGACCCAGTACTTC. Its translation is CASSSPDRVETQYF.

The chain is built from TRBV30 and TRBJ2-5; perhaps TRBD1 as D (5 bases). CDR1 is GTSNPN, CDR2 SVGIG, per germline (reference sequence). V dropped 3 bases and J dropped 5 bases, with 13 bases sitting between them. The CDR3 consists of 13 residues. Here the CDR3 reads CAWSTGFRETQYF. Written as DNA, the CDR3 is TGTGCCTGGAGCACAGGTTTTCGGGAGACCCAGTACTTC.